Each of the 18 T cell receptor beta chains below was sequenced from the same sample in a study of T cells in Graves' hyperthyroidism and ophthalmopathy. Amplified regions were TCR beta CDR3 sequences from RNA transcripts. The TCR CDR3 was amplified in a first-round RT-PCR using the HTBI primer set. TCRdb fed the multiplex PCR reads into MiXCR, producing one record per CDR3 protein. The sample has a few hundred thousand distinct CDR3 sequences; around 50% are singletons. Sequencing was done on a sample of peripheral blood or thyroid tissue (not recorded which). The receptor set was obtained from an adult woman with Graves' disease, either hyperthyroidism or ophthalmopathy (not recorded which).

The sample holds many counts of this clonotype. V usage is TRBV10-2 and J usage is TRBJ1-5, with D possibly TRBD1 on 6 matching bases. Germline V gene data show CDR1 as WSHSY and CDR2 as SAAADI. CDR3 length: 15 residues. Trimming pared 5 bases from V and 0 bases from J, leaving 11 bases between. This chain's CDR3 is CASSKDSPSNQPQHF. CDR3 DNA sequence: TGCGCCAGCAGTAAGGACAGTCCTAGCAATCAGCCCCAGCATTTT.

The chain couples TRBV2 to TRBJ1-1, with D hard to call. Germline V CDR1 and CDR2: SNHLY, FYNNEI. Between the trimmed V and J ends, which lost 11 bases and 4 bases, there was a span of 17 bases. The CDR3 runs 13 residues. DNA of the CDR3: TGTGCCGGCACGCCTTTTGCGCGCACTGAAGCTTTCTTT. This sequence encodes CAGTPFARTEAFF.

CDR3: CASSQERAFYEQYF. CDR3 in DNA: TGTGCCAGCAGCCAAGAACGGGCCTTCTACGAGCAGTACTTC. The chain employs TRBV4-2 and TRBJ2-7; D unclear. In germline, CDR1 is LGHNA, CDR2 YNFKEQ. This CDR3 is built from 14 residues. V lost 0 bases to trimming and J lost 3 bases, with 9 bases between them.

This clonotype has a count of ten or more. The J gene is TRBJ2-6, the V gene TRBV7-9, with D unresolved. CDR1 and CDR2 (germline): SEHNR, FQNEAQ (reference sequence). V was shortened by 4 bases and J by 9 bases, with 4 bases between the two germline ends. The CDR3 is made up of 11 amino acids. CDR3 nucleotides: TGTGCCAGCAGCTCAGTCAACGTCCTGACTTTC. Protein product: CASSSVNVLTF.

This clonotype was recorded only once. The rearrangement links TRBV20-1 to TRBJ2-7; D gene uncertain. This CDR3 spans 11 amino acids. Between the trimmed V and J ends, which lost 7 bases and 6 bases, there was a span of 13 bases. Germline V gene sequence: CDR1 DFQATT, CDR2 SNEGSKA (reference sequence). The CDR3 DNA is TGCAGTGTTGAGGTAGGGCTCGAGCAGTACTTC. It codes for CSVEVGLEQYF.

V gene TRBV5-1 combines with J gene TRBJ2-2, with 7 nucleotides matching TRBD2. The CDR3 covers 14 residues. Germline CDR1 is SGHRS and CDR2 is YFSETQ. The V gene end was trimmed by 2 bases and the J gene end by 4 bases; junction bases not matched to a gene: 2. The CDR3: CASSFGLGTGELFF. The CDR3 DNA is TGCGCCAGCAGCTTTGGACTAGGCACCGGGGAGCTGTTTTTT.

In this sample, this clonotype turned up many times. The chain combines TRBV5-1 with TRBJ2-5, with D unresolved. Germline CDR1 is SGHRS and CDR2 is YFSETQ. Trimming cost V 4 bases and J 5 bases, with 12 bases left between them. The CDR3 length is 13 residues. CDR3 nucleotides: TGCGCCAGCAGCCCAGCCCCTGGGGAGACCCAGTACTTC. Encoded protein: CASSPAPGETQYF.

This chain joins TRBV11-2 and TRBJ2-5, with a possible D match to TRBD2 (7 bases). V was cut by 6 bases and J by 6 bases, with 17 bases left in between. CDR1 is SGHAT, CDR2 FQNNGV, per germline. CDR3 length: 14 residues. This CDR3 is CASRSLGGQKTQYF. Here the CDR3 DNA reads TGTGCCAGCAGATCCCTGGGGGGGCAAAAGACCCAGTACTTC.

The V gene is TRBV11-2, the J gene TRBJ2-5, with D perhaps matching TRBD1 or TRBD2 (5 bases each). The CDR3 sequence is 14 residues long. CDR1 is SGHAT, CDR2 FQNNGV, per germline. The V end lost 5 bases, the J end lost 2 bases, and 12 bases lay between the germline ends. The CDR3 DNA sequence: TGTGCCAGCAGCCACCGGGACGCACAAGAGACCCAGTACTTC. Amino acid sequence: CASSHRDAQETQYF.

This clonotype was observed a handful of times. The V gene is TRBV6-1, the J gene TRBJ1-2; D is possibly TRBD1 (6 bases). Germline lookup yields CDR1 MNHNS and CDR2 SASEGT. Trimming took 5 bases from V and 8 from J, leaving 18 bases between them. The CDR3 is 14 residues long. As DNA, the CDR3 is TGTGCCAGCAGTTCCCGACAGGATTCGCGCGGCTACACCTTC. It codes for CASSSRQDSRGYTF.

In the case of this clonotype: A much larger clone is a single base away; this may be a read error. This chain links TRBV29-1 with TRBJ2-5, with D possibly being TRBD1 (6 bases). The CDR3 is 17 residues long. Trimming stripped 1 base from V and 3 bases from J, with 21 bases between. Germline V gene sequence: CDR1 SQVTM, CDR2 ANQGSEA. The CDR3 here is CSVEGGLRAGREETQYF. The CDR3 DNA is TGCAGCGTTGAAGGGGGGCTCCGGGCAGGGCGGGAAGAGACCCAGTACTTC. The full variable domain, rest sourced from reference TRBV29-1 and TRBJ2-5, is SAVISQKPSRDICQRGTSLTIQCQVDSQVTMMFWYRQQPGQSLTLIATANQGSEATYESGFVIDKFPISRPNLTFSTLTVSNMSPEDSSIYLCSVEGGLRAGREETQYFGPGTRLLVL.

This chain's CDR3 is CAWRASLWEPQHF. CDR3 in DNA: TGTGCCTGGAGGGCCAGCCTTTGGGAGCCCCAGCATTTT. The V and J genes are TRBV30 and TRBJ1-5; D remains ambiguous. V gave up 3 bases and J gave up 8 bases, with 14 bases separating them. The CDR3 length is 13 residues. From germline, CDR1 is GTSNPN and CDR2 SVGIG (reference sequence).

The rearrangement uses TRBV19 and TRBJ1-1, with 7 nucleotides matching TRBD1. Germline CDR1 is LNHDA and CDR2 is SQIVND (reference sequence). The V gene end was trimmed by 9 bases and the J gene end by 4 bases; junction bases not matched to a gene: 20. This CDR3 region has 17 residues. In nucleotides, the CDR3 is TGTGCCAGCCTTTTAGACTCCACGACAGGGTCGGGCACTGAAGCTTTCTTT. Its translation: CASLLDSTTGSGTEAFF.

This clonotype was picked up many times. This chain connects TRBV5-1 to TRBJ2-2, with D hard to call. There are 15 residues in the CDR3. V shed 4 bases and J shed 2 bases, with 12 bases lying between them. From germline, CDR1 is SGHRS and CDR2 YFSETQ. The CDR3 sequence: CASSPRTDNTGELFF. DNA for the CDR3: TGCGCCAGCAGCCCGCGGACGGATAACACCGGGGAGCTGTTTTTT.

This clonotype was seen once. This rearrangement joins TRBV20-1 to TRBJ2-7; 7 nucleotides align to TRBD1. The CDR3 extends over 13 amino acids. Germline V CDR1 and CDR2: DFQATT, SNEGSKA (reference sequence). Trimming took 3 bases from V and 4 from J; bases not matched to a gene: 6. The CDR3: CSARWGTVYEQYF. The CDR3 region has the DNA TGCAGTGCTAGGTGGGGGACAGTGTACGAGCAGTACTTC.

This clonotype was detected ten times or more. The chain uses TRBV20-1 and TRBJ1-1; D remains ambiguous. The V and J ends lost 1 base and 2 bases respectively, with 2 bases between them. The CDR3 has 11 residues. Germline values: CDR1 DFQATT, CDR2 SNEGSKA (reference sequence). The CDR3 nucleotides are TGCAGTGCTAGAGCCAACACTGAAGCTTTCTTT. Translation gives CSARANTEAFF.

This chain links TRBV2 with TRBJ2-2; 11 bases are shared with TRBD2. CDR3 length: 15 residues. Trimming cost V 6 bases and J 6 bases; bases outside gene matches: 6. CDR1 SNHLY and CDR2 FYNNEI come from the germline V gene. As DNA, the CDR3 is TGTGCCAGCAGAGGTACTAGCGGGAGTCCCGGGGAGCTGTTTTTT. It encodes CASRGTSGSPGELFF.

This clonotype was counted a few times. This rearrangement joins TRBV3-1 to TRBJ2-7; weak D call: TRBD2 (5 bases). Germline CDR1 LGHDT, CDR2 YNNKEL (reference sequence). The CDR3 has 11 amino acids. Trimming shortened V by 1 base and J by 7 bases, and 5 bases separated the two germline ends. CDR3 in amino acids: CASSQGREQYF. The CDR3 region has the DNA TGTGCCAGCAGCCAAGGGAGGGAGCAGTACTTC.